This T cell receptor (beta chain) appears in the sequencing data of a study of T cell repertoires in cytomegalovirus infection. TCRdb reanalysed the reads using MiXCR and keeps one entry per CDR3 protein. This sample yields more than 650,000 distinct CDR3 sequences, of which less than 40% are seen a single time; 2.8% belongs to the top ten. This CDR3 region has 16 residues. From germline, CDR1 is MNHEY and CDR2 SVGAGI. The trim removed 5 bases at V and 4 bases at J, leaving 11 bases unmatched. The gene calls are TRBV6-5 and TRBJ2-1, with 7 bases lining up with TRBD2. The sequenced sample consisted of PBMCs. The TCR sequence derives from a human donor in good health (CMV status not recorded). Some clones in this sample may be carry-over from other donors' samples. The CDR3 sequence is CASSQPGTKKYNEQFF. The DNA of the CDR3 is TGTGCCAGCAGTCAGCCCGGGACTAAAAAATACAATGAGCAGTTCTTC.